These 10 T cell receptor beta chains came from one sample sequenced in a study of blood T cell repertoires in COVID-19. Measured with immunoSEQ multiplex PCR; TCRdb has only the in-frame clones, and not every one. This sample has 150,000 or so clones, with roughly 80% found just once. The material sequenced was peripheral blood. All receptors come from a man older than 75 with acute or convalescent COVID-19.

This clone has just a few counts. This rearrangement joins TRBV5-1 to TRBJ2-1; possible D gene TRBD2, 5 bases. Per the germline V gene, CDR1 is SGHRS and CDR2 is YFSETQ. Trimming left V 4 bases short and J 0 bases short, with 11 bases between. This CDR3 is built from 15 residues. CDR3 sequence (DNA): TGCGCCAGCAGCCAGGAAGGGAGCTCCTACAATGAGCAGTTCTTC. Its protein is CASSQEGSSYNEQFF.

Written as DNA, the CDR3 is TGTGCCAGCATTCCCGACGGGCAGGGGGCTCAGGGAAACACCATATATTTT. It is translated as CASIPDGQGAQGNTIYF. J is TRBJ1-3 and V is TRBV21-1; TRBD1 reflects the table's D call only, with no check against the DNA. TRBV21-1 is designated a pseudogene. The CDR3 sequence is 17 residues long.

The chain links TRBV9 to TRBJ2-2; 10 bases align to TRBD1. Germline CDR1 is SGDLS and CDR2 is YYNGEE. V gave up 3 bases and J gave up 6 bases; unmatched junction bases: 5. The CDR3 is made up of 15 amino acids. The CDR3 sequence is CASSGQGARAGELFF. For the CDR3, the DNA is TGTGCCAGCAGCGGACAGGGGGCTCGCGCCGGGGAGCTGTTTTTT.

The gene calls are TRBV7-2 and TRBJ2-7; TRBD2 agrees at 9 bases. J lost 2 bases, V lost 3 bases, and 5 bases had no gene match. CDR1 and CDR2 from the germline V gene are SGHTA and FQGNSA. The CDR3 totals 15 residues. Written as DNA, the CDR3 is TGTGCCAGCAGCTTTGCGGGGGGGAAAACCTACGAGCAGTACTTC. Protein: CASSFAGGKTYEQYF.

The chain combines TRBV5-1 with TRBJ1-1, with D unclear. The CDR3 extends over 15 amino acids. CDR1 and CDR2 from the germline V gene are SGHRS and YFSETQ. The ends were cut back, 3 bases at V and 0 bases at J, with 12 bases in the middle. The CDR3 region is CASSSPSRVNTEAFF. CDR3 in DNA: TGCGCCAGCAGCTCCCCCAGTCGTGTGAACACTGAAGCTTTCTTT.

The genes are TRBV27 and TRBJ2-1; D possibly corresponds to TRBD2 (6 bases). V lost 7 bases to trimming and J lost 6 bases, with 22 bases between them. Germline V lookup: CDR1 MNHEY, CDR2 SMNVEV (reference sequence). The CDR3 contains 16 residues. The CDR3 nucleotides are TGTGCCAGCAAGGGCGTGACGGGAGCAAAATTCAATGAGCAGTTCTTC. Its protein is CASKGVTGAKFNEQFF.

The V call is TRBV11-3, the J call TRBJ1-1, with D unclear. The CDR3 covers 15 residues. The V end was cut by 0 bases, the J end by 1 base, with 9 bases between. Germline CDR1 SGHNT, CDR2 YENEEA. DNA for the CDR3: TGTGCCAGCAGCTTAGATGTTTCGGGGAACACTGAAGCTTTCTTT. Its protein product is CASSLDVSGNTEAFF.

The CDR3 loop is CASSWGARDFTLNTGELFF. In DNA, the CDR3 is TGTGCCAGCAGCTGGGGCGCCAGGGATTTTACATTGAACACCGGGGAGCTGTTTTTT. This chain uses TRBV7-6 with TRBJ2-2; D may be TRBD1 (5 bases). Germline CDR1 SGHVS, CDR2 FNYEAQ. V gave up 4 bases and J gave up 1 base, with 22 bases separating them. The length of the CDR3 is 19 residues.

This clone came up a few times. The rearrangement joins TRBV19 to TRBJ1-5; TRBD1 might be the D (6 bases). Germline CDR1 and CDR2: LNHDA and SQIVND (reference sequence). V gave up 4 bases and J gave up 6 bases, with 10 bases separating them. The CDR3 spans 13 residues. The CDR3, as DNA: TGTGCCAGTAGTAAAGGGGGGGGTCAGCCCCAGCATTTT. Translated: CASSKGGGQPQHF.

The genes are TRBV11-3 and TRBJ2-2; 9 bases are shared with TRBD2. CDR1 and CDR2 from the germline V gene are SGHNT and YENEEA. Trimming cost V 5 bases and J 8 bases; bases outside gene matches: 9. The CDR3 spans 15 residues. The DNA of the CDR3 is TGTGCCAGCAGCCCGGGCGGGGGGGCTGCTGGGGAGCTGTTTTTT. It translates to CASSPGGGAAGELFF.